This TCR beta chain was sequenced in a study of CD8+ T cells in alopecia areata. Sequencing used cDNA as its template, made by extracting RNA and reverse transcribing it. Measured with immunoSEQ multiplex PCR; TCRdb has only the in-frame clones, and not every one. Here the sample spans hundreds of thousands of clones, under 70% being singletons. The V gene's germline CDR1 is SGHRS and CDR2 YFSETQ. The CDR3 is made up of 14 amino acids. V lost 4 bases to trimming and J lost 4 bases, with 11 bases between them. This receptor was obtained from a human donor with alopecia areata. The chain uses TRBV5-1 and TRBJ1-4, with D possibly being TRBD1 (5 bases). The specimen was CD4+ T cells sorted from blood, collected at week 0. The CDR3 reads CASSPGRVNEKLFF. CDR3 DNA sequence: TGCGCCAGCAGCCCAGGGAGGGTTAATGAAAAACTGTTTTTT.